The next 20 T cell receptor beta chains were all read from a single sample in a study of blood T cell repertoires in COVID-19 (TCRdb year 2020). Library generation was performed with the immunoSEQ multiplex PCR assay. Imported from immuneACCESS, the table was reduced by TCRdb to in-frame sequences with V and J called. These copies leave out some clones; in studies compared against another copy, an unresolved V gene accounts for under half, and the cause of the remainder is not known. The sample table contains about 190,000 clones; only one count was recorded for around 85% of them. Around 12% of the sample is held by the ten biggest clonotypes. The sample taken for sequencing was peripheral blood. The receptors originated from a woman aged 45-65 years with acute or convalescent COVID-19.

A remark on this clone: This sample also contains other DNA sequences that code for the same CDR3. This sequence joins TRBV12-3 or TRBV12-4 and TRBJ1-1; 9 positions match TRBD1. The CDR3 totals 13 residues. Trimming at V came to 6 bases and at J to 1 base, leaving 0 bases not matched to a gene. CDR3 in DNA: TGTGCCAGCAGGGGACAGGGGAACACTGAAGCTTTCTTT. Translating it yields CASRGQGNTEAFF.

This clone was detected only once. The gene calls are TRBV2 and TRBJ2-7; TRBD2 aligns across 11 bases. The germline V gene encodes CDR1 SNHLY and CDR2 FYNNEI. The CDR3 extends over 17 amino acids. Germline trimming cut 1 base from V and 2 bases from J; bases unmatched to any gene: 7. In DNA, the CDR3 is TGTGCCAGCAGTGAAGGCACTAGCGGGGGTGGTACCTACGAGCAGTACTTC. It specifies CASSEGTSGGGTYEQYF.

The J gene is TRBJ1-2, the V gene TRBV14; no clear D gene. The CDR3 contains 13 residues. V was trimmed by 1 base and J by 4 bases, leaving 7 bases between them. Germline CDR1 SGHDN, CDR2 FVKESK. CDR3 sequence reads: CASSQGRAYGYTF. CDR3 nucleotides: TGTGCCAGCAGCCAAGGGAGGGCCTATGGCTACACCTTC. The variable domain in full, with the rest retrieved from reference TRBV14 and TRBJ1-2, is EAGVTQFPSHSVIEKGQTVTLRCDPISGHDNLYWYRRVMGKEIKFLLHFVKESKQDESGMPNNRFLAERTGGTYSTLKVQPAELEDSGVYFCASSQGRAYGYTFGSGTRLTVV.

V and J are TRBV6-1 and TRBJ1-1; 9 bases are a match to TRBD1. The germline gives CDR1 MNHNS, CDR2 SASEGT. V lost 2 bases to trimming and J lost 7 bases; unmatched junction nucleotides: 8. The CDR3 is made up of 15 amino acids. CDR3 in amino acids: CASSEKDRGFGEAFF. The CDR3 DNA sequence: TGTGCCAGCAGTGAAAAGGACAGGGGATTCGGTGAAGCTTTCTTT.

J is TRBJ1-2 and V is TRBV28; D uncertain. The germline CDR1 and CDR2 sequences are MDHEN and SYDVKM. Trimming took off 5 bases at V and 0 bases at J, with 4 bases between the two ends. The CDR3 is made up of 12 amino acids. The CDR3: CASSPANYGYTF. CDR3 in DNA: TGTGCCAGCAGTCCCGCTAACTATGGCTACACCTTC.

The gene calls are TRBV28 and TRBJ2-7; 7 bases align to TRBD1. The CDR3 is 15 amino acids. Germline CDR1 MDHEN, CDR2 SYDVKM. Trimming at V came to 6 bases and at J to 0 bases, leaving 8 bases not matched to a gene. The CDR3, as DNA: TGTGCCAGCAGGGGGACCGGGACAGTCTCCTACGAGCAGTACTTC. Translation: CASRGTGTVSYEQYF.

The CDR3 nucleotides are TGTGCCAGCAGTCGGACAGGGGACAATCAGCCCCAGCATTTT. This gives the protein CASSRTGDNQPQHF. The rearrangement links TRBV6-5 to TRBJ1-5; 9 nucleotides line up with TRBD1. The CDR3 loop spans 14 amino acids. With 5 bases clipped from V and 3 bases from J, the junction kept 2 bases outside the gene matches. Germline V gene sequence: CDR1 MNHEY, CDR2 SVGAGI.

This rearrangement joins TRBV27 to TRBJ2-2; TRBD2 is a possible D gene (5 bases). Germline V gives CDR1 MNHEY, CDR2 SMNVEV (reference sequence). Trimming took off 5 bases at V and 3 bases at J, with 7 bases between the two ends. The CDR3 totals 13 residues. The CDR3 DNA reads as TGTGCCAGCAGTGACTATTACACCGGGGAGCTGTTTTTT. This gives the protein CASSDYYTGELFF.

This chain connects TRBV2 to TRBJ2-7; 8 bases fit TRBD1. This CDR3 spans 12 amino acids. Germline V gives CDR1 SNHLY, CDR2 FYNNEI. V trimming: 9 bases; J trimming: 2 bases; junction bases outside the gene matches: 3. The CDR3 DNA reads as TGTGCCAGTACACAGGGGGCCTACGAGCAGTACTTC. Translating it yields CASTQGAYEQYF.

There are a few counts of this clone. V is TRBV6-2 or TRBV6-3 and J is TRBJ2-2; D gene unclear. Looked up from germline, CDR1 is MNHEY and CDR2 is SVGEGT. The CDR3 has 16 residues. V was shortened by 0 bases and J by 2 bases, with 10 bases between the two germline ends. This chain's CDR3 is CASSYSSLSNTGELFF. CDR3 DNA: TGTGCCAGCAGTTACTCGAGTCTATCAAACACCGGGGAGCTGTTTTTT.

This sequence joins TRBV4-1 and TRBJ2-7; 8 bases fit TRBD2. The V and J ends lost 0 bases and 0 bases, in that order; junction bases with no gene match: 1. The CDR3 is 15 amino acids. In germline, CDR1 is MGHRA, CDR2 YSYEKL. CDR3 loop: CASSQERGDSYEQYF. The DNA of the CDR3 is TGCGCCAGCAGCCAAGAGCGGGGGGACTCCTACGAGCAGTACTTC.

The V call is TRBV6-5, the J call TRBJ2-1; TRBD2 aligns across 7 bases. This CDR3 has 15 residues. Germline values: CDR1 MNHEY, CDR2 SVGAGI. V lost 6 bases to trimming and J lost 2 bases; unmatched junction nucleotides: 7. CDR3 region: CASSLDRGAYNEQFF. The DNA of the CDR3 is TGTGCCAGCAGCTTAGATCGGGGGGCCTACAATGAGCAGTTCTTC.

V and J are TRBV7-9 and TRBJ2-7; D possibly corresponds to TRBD1 (6 bases). The V gene's germline CDR1 is SEHNR and CDR2 FQNEAQ (reference sequence). The CDR3 length is 19 residues. Trimming shortened V by 3 bases and J by 9 bases, and 33 bases separated the two germline ends. CDR3 loop: CASSFKIVDRDRSLRWQYF. CDR3 bases: TGTGCCAGCAGCTTTAAAATTGTAGACCGAGACAGGAGCCTACGGTGGCAGTACTTC.

A single count supports this clone. The rearrangement joins TRBV28 to TRBJ2-1; D is unresolved. Germline values: CDR1 MDHEN, CDR2 SYDVKM. The length of the CDR3 is 17 residues. V lost 5 bases, J lost 5 bases, and 22 bases lay in between. DNA for the CDR3: TGTGCCAGCAGTCGGGTCGGGTACGGCCAACGCGACAATGAGCAGTTCTTC. Its translation: CASSRVGYGQRDNEQFF.

In its sample, this clone was seen a few times. DNA of the CDR3: TGTGCCAGCAGCGTCTTAGGACTAGCGGAGAAAGAGACCCAGTACTTC. Translation gives CASSVLGLAEKETQYF. V gene TRBV9 combines with J gene TRBJ2-5, with TRBD2 matching over 10 bases. The trim removed 2 bases at V and 3 bases at J, leaving 7 bases unmatched. The CDR3 is 16 residues long. CDR1 and CDR2 from the germline V gene are SGDLS and YYNGEE.

The genes are TRBV9 and TRBJ2-3; 8 nucleotides match TRBD1. The germline gives CDR1 SGDLS, CDR2 YYNGEE. The CDR3 is made up of 16 amino acids. V dropped 4 bases and J dropped 0; count of bases not matched to a gene: 7. The CDR3 DNA is TGTGCCAGCAGCTCTCAGGGGGCTCCTAGCACAGATACGCAGTATTTT. This gives the protein CASSSQGAPSTDTQYF.

The V gene is TRBV20-1, the J gene TRBJ1-4, with D perhaps matching TRBD1 (5 bases). The CDR3 covers 13 residues. Germline CDR1 is DFQATT and CDR2 is SNEGSKA (reference sequence). The V end lost 3 bases, the J end lost 3 bases, and 8 bases lay between the germline ends. CDR3 sequence: CSASQGPNEKLFF. The CDR3 DNA sequence: TGCAGTGCTAGTCAGGGTCCTAATGAAAAACTGTTTTTT.

This clone was seen a few times. V and J are TRBV3-1 (or the pseudogene TRBV3-2) and TRBJ1-2; 10 bases fit TRBD1. J was trimmed by 4 bases and V by 3 bases; bases with no gene match: 5. This CDR3 contains 15 residues. CDR1 is LGHDT and CDR2 is YNNKEL in the germline V gene (reference sequence). The CDR3 sequence: CASSHWDRGSYGYTF. The CDR3 region has the DNA TGTGCCAGCAGCCATTGGGACAGGGGAAGCTATGGCTACACCTTC.

The rearrangement links TRBV28 to TRBJ2-5; D perhaps matches TRBD2 (6 bases). The CDR3 has 14 residues. Trimming cost V 6 bases and J 10 bases, with 21 bases left between them. Germline V CDR1 and CDR2: MDHEN, SYDVKM. The CDR3 bases are TGTGCCAGCAGCCTCACTATACAACTGGGGGGCCAGTACTTC. Protein: CASSLTIQLGGQYF.

The chain recombines TRBV6-1 with TRBJ1-3; no clear D gene. Trimming stripped 4 bases from V and 0 bases from J, with 10 bases between. The CDR3 is made up of 15 amino acids. Germline values: CDR1 MNHNS, CDR2 SASEGT. The CDR3 sequence is CASSGLFVSGNTIYF. CDR3 nucleotide sequence: TGTGCCAGCAGTGGACTGTTCGTCTCTGGAAACACCATATATTTT.